One sample yielded the 22 T cell receptor beta chains listed below, sequenced in a study of T cell repertoires in cytomegalovirus infection. MiXCR was run by TCRdb on the reads, yielding one entry per CDR3 protein. The sample holds 300,000 to 400,000 distinct CDR3 sequences, approximately 25% seen once. No cognate antigen is known for these TCRs. The sample consisted of cultured PBMCs, taken from culture after CMV antigen stimulation. Receptors originate from a human donor in good health (CMV status not recorded). Some clones in this sample may be carry-over from other donors' samples.

The chain joins TRBV27 to TRBJ2-7, with 7 positions matching TRBD2. This CDR3 contains 13 residues. Germline-derived CDR1 and CDR2 are MNHEY and SMNVEV (reference sequence). V lost 6 bases and J lost 6; bases outside the gene matches: 8. The CDR3 nucleotides are TGTGCCAGCAGATCGCGGGAGCCCCTCGAGCAGTACTTC. This codes for CASRSREPLEQYF.

About this clonotype: Sequence at one end of the junction differs from germline and may be a read error. This chain connects TRBV29-1 to TRBJ2-3, with 8 bases aligning to TRBD2. The CDR3 sequence is 13 residues long. Germline V gene sequence: CDR1 SQVTM, CDR2 ANQGSEA. The CDR3 sequence is CSVEDPSGTSHHF. CDR3 nucleotides: TGCAGCGTTGAAGACCCATCCGGGACTAGTCATCATTTT.

The genes are TRBV12-3 or TRBV12-4 and TRBJ2-5; either TRBD1 or TRBD2 may fit D (5 bases each). This CDR3 region has 15 residues. Trimming pared 1 base from V and 2 bases from J, leaving 11 bases between. CDR3 region: CASSLDGTDQETQYF. In DNA, the CDR3 is TGTGCCAGCAGTTTAGACGGGACGGATCAAGAGACCCAGTACTTC.

The gene calls are TRBV2 and TRBJ1-5, with TRBD1 as a possible D gene (6 bases). Per the germline V gene, CDR1 is SNHLY and CDR2 is FYNNEI. Between the trimmed V and J ends, which lost 7 bases and 6 bases, there was a span of 16 bases. The CDR3 consists of 14 residues. CDR3 loop: CASTLQGRGQPQHF. The CDR3 DNA follows: TGTGCCAGCACCCTACAGGGCCGGGGTCAGCCCCAGCATTTT.

The chain recombines TRBV20-1 with TRBJ1-3; tentatively, D is TRBD1 (5 bases). There are 11 residues in the CDR3. Germline V gene sequence: CDR1 DFQATT, CDR2 SNEGSKA (reference sequence). Trimming cost V 6 bases and J 4 bases, with 7 bases left between them. The CDR3 region is CSARQGNTIYF. CDR3 sequence (DNA): TGCAGTGCCCGACAGGGAAACACCATATATTTT.

The rearrangement links TRBV12-3 or TRBV12-4 to TRBJ2-3; 11 bases are a match to TRBD2. The J segment lost 5 bases and the V segment lost 3 bases, leaving 7 bases of the junction unmatched. The CDR3 has 16 amino acids. CDR3 residues: CASSFRASGRKDTQYF. The CDR3 region has the DNA TGTGCCAGCAGTTTCAGGGCTAGCGGGAGGAAAGATACGCAGTATTTT.

J is TRBJ2-2 and V is TRBV24-1, with 9 bases matching TRBD2. The CDR3 extends over 17 amino acids. Unmatched junction bases numbered 8, after V lost 1 base and J lost 6 bases. The germline gives CDR1 KGHDR, CDR2 SFDVKD. The CDR3 DNA is TGTGCCACCAGTGATTTTCTACCTAGCGGGGTCTCCGGGGAGCTGTTTTTT. This translates into CATSDFLPSGVSGELFF.

A note on this clonotype: This may come from a read error, since a much larger clone is one base off. This chain connects TRBV12-3 or TRBV12-4 to TRBJ2-5, with 8 bases lining up with TRBD2. This CDR3 comprises 14 residues. With V trimmed by 4 bases and J by 5 bases, 6 bases remained unmatched. The CDR3 DNA is TGTGCCAGCAGTTACGGGACTAGTGTTGAGACCCAGTACTTC. This sequence encodes CASSYGTSVETQYF.

This clonotype was seen a handful of times. The gene calls are TRBV7-9 and TRBJ1-1; D might be TRBD1 (6 bases). This CDR3 is 14 amino acids long. Trimming pared 5 bases from V and 2 bases from J, leaving 12 bases between. Looked up from germline, CDR1 is SEHNR and CDR2 is FQNEAQ (reference sequence). CDR3 sequence reads: CASSRQVPNTEAFF. In nucleotides, the CDR3 is TGTGCCAGCAGCCGACAGGTCCCAAACACTGAAGCTTTCTTT.

The chain recombines TRBV28 with TRBJ2-7; D tentatively fits TRBD1 or TRBD2 (5 bases each). Germline lookup yields CDR1 MDHEN and CDR2 SYDVKM. Trimming pared 8 bases from V and 4 bases from J, leaving 6 bases between. The CDR3 covers 10 residues. The CDR3 nucleotides read TGTGCCAGCGGGACGTACGAGCAGTACGTC. It specifies CASGTYEQYV.

The V and J genes are TRBV28 and TRBJ2-7; D assignment may be TRBD1 or TRBD2 (5 bases each). Per the germline V gene, CDR1 is MDHEN and CDR2 is SYDVKM. V gave up 8 bases and J gave up 5 bases, with 16 bases separating them. The CDR3 length is 13 residues. The CDR3 DNA is TGTGCCAGCGCCCTATCCGGGACGAACGAGCAGTACTTC. Translating it yields CASALSGTNEQYF.

The CDR3: CASSEVELAEVNTEAFF. CDR3 nucleotides: TGTGCCAGCAGTGAAGTTGAATTGGCAGAAGTGAACACTGAAGCTTTCTTT. V and J are TRBV6-1 and TRBJ1-1; D is undetermined. Trimming took off 1 base at V and 0 bases at J, with 15 bases between the two ends. Per the germline V gene, CDR1 is MNHNS and CDR2 is SASEGT. There are 17 residues in the CDR3.

This clonotype was recorded at least ten times. The rearrangement uses TRBV7-8 and TRBJ2-6; maybe TRBD1 (5 bases). Germline V gives CDR1 SGHVS, CDR2 FQNEAQ. CDR3 length: 16 residues. Trimming took 1 base from V and 0 from J, leaving 7 bases between them. This chain's CDR3 is CASSLGQTSGANVLTF. In nucleotides, the CDR3 is TGTGCCAGCAGCTTAGGACAGACCTCTGGGGCCAACGTCCTGACTTTC. Using reference TRBV7-8 and TRBJ2-6 for the parts outside the CDR3, the full variable domain is GAGVSQSPRYKVAKRGQDVALRCDPISGHVSLFWYQQALGQGPEFLTYFQNEAQLDKSGLPSDRFFAERPEGSVSTLKIQRTQQEDSAVYLCASSLGQTSGANVLTFGAGSRLTVL.

The DNA for the CDR3 is TGCGCCAGCAGGCCGACCGCCGGGCCAAACGGTGAGCAGTTCTTC. Translating it yields CASRPTAGPNGEQFF. This chain uses TRBV5-1 with TRBJ2-1; D gene ambiguous. CDR1 is SGHRS and CDR2 is YFSETQ in the germline V gene. The CDR3 spans 15 residues. Trimming shortened V by 5 bases and J by 9 bases, and 21 bases separated the two germline ends.

V is TRBV6-5 and J is TRBJ2-1; 10 bases fit TRBD2. This CDR3 has 15 amino acids. From germline, CDR1 is MNHEY and CDR2 SVGAGI. V was clipped by 1 base and J by 5 bases; unmatched bases: 2. The CDR3 DNA follows: TGTGCCAGCAGTTACTTGGGACTAGCGAACAATGAGCAGTTCTTC. Translated: CASSYLGLANNEQFF.

This rearrangement joins TRBV12-3 or TRBV12-4 to TRBJ1-1, with TRBD1 as a possible D gene (5 bases). The CDR3 covers 14 residues. Trimming cost V 3 bases and J 5 bases, with 13 bases left between them. The CDR3 sequence: CASSFDTGGTEAFF. In DNA form, the CDR3 reads TGTGCCAGCAGTTTTGACACAGGAGGAACTGAAGCTTTCTTT.

The chain couples TRBV7-4 to TRBJ2-4, with D perhaps TRBD1 (5 bases). The CDR3 loop spans 17 amino acids. Germline V CDR1 and CDR2: SGHVT, SQSDAQ. Trimming took off 3 bases at V and 0 bases at J, with 15 bases between the two ends. The CDR3 DNA sequence: TGTGCCAGCAGCTTCCCCCTCCAGGGATTAGCCAAAAACATTCAGTACTTC. This codes for CASSFPLQGLAKNIQYF.

This clonotype has a count of ten or more. J is TRBJ2-7 and V is TRBV10-3, with D possibly being TRBD2 (5 bases). Germline CDR1 is ENHRY and CDR2 is SYGVKD. The CDR3 is made up of 14 amino acids. The V end was cut by 8 bases, the J end by 6 bases, with 20 bases between. The CDR3, as DNA: TGTGCCATCTCCTTCGGAGGTTCTAGCTCCGAGCAGTACGTC. It specifies CAISFGGSSSEQYV.

The sample holds many counts of this clonotype. The chain recombines TRBV7-9 with TRBJ1-1; no definite D call. The germline V gene has CDR1 SEHNR and CDR2 FQNEAQ (reference sequence). The length of the CDR3 is 14 residues. V gave up 5 bases and J gave up 3 bases, with 13 bases separating them. The CDR3 DNA sequence: TGTGCCAGCAGCACTCTCCTACGCGACACTGAAGCTTTCTTT. It specifies CASSTLLRDTEAFF.

The V and J genes are TRBV5-6 and TRBJ2-3; 9 nucleotides match TRBD1. V was clipped by 1 base and J by 5 bases; unmatched bases: 11. The CDR3 is made up of 17 amino acids. The germline V gene has CDR1 SGHDT and CDR2 YYEEEE. The CDR3 protein is CASSLTTRDRELDTQYF. The CDR3 nucleotides read TGTGCCAGCAGCTTGACTACTCGGGACAGGGAATTAGATACGCAGTATTTT.

This CDR3 reads CASSPGDYTGELFF. In DNA form, the CDR3 reads TGTGCCAGCAGCCCAGGTGACTACACCGGGGAGCTGTTTTTT. The chain is built from TRBV11-2 and TRBJ2-2; D is uncertain. CDR3 size: 14 residues. Trimming took 5 bases from V and 3 from J, leaving 10 bases between them. Germline V lookup: CDR1 SGHAT, CDR2 FQNNGV.

The V call is TRBV2, the J call TRBJ1-5; D remains unclear. The CDR3 runs 13 residues. Germline CDR1 reads SNHLY; CDR2 reads FYNNEI. V dropped 7 bases and J dropped 7 bases, with 14 bases sitting between them. The CDR3 sequence is CASTLVTGQPQHF. The CDR3 DNA follows: TGTGCCAGCACCCTCGTGACGGGGCAGCCCCAGCATTTT.